The rows below give T cell receptor beta chains drawn from one sample of a study of blood T cell repertoires in COVID-19. Generated by immunoSEQ multiplex PCR, the TCRdb table keeps only in-frame clones and is missing some. The repertoire holds about 310,000 clones, with 89% as singletons. The sequencing sample was made of PBMCs or T cells enriched from blood (not recorded which). The receptors shown here come from a woman aged 25-40 years who had recovered from COVID-19. Both conserved end residues are part of each CDR3. Fields, in order: J gene, V gene, CDR3 protein.

TRBJ1-6 | TRBV28 | CASTFTGVIGSPLHF
TRBJ2-7 | TRBV6-2/TRBV6-3 | CASSSVAGEAQYF
TRBJ2-7 | TRBV6-2/TRBV6-3 | CASSYSRGSSYEQYF
TRBJ1-3 | TRBV6-5 | CASSYSGQGGNTIYF
TRBJ2-7 | TRBV7-2 | CASSLRTSGGSYEQYF
TRBJ2-7 | TRBV20-1 | CSARTYEQYF
TRBJ2-7 | TRBV14 | CASSVSGGSSYEQYF
TRBJ2-1 | TRBV19 | CASSAGQGYEQFF
TRBJ2-1 | TRBV6-5 | CASTAGGVGEQFF
TRBJ1-5 | TRBV28 | CASTGIGTPYNQPQHF
TRBJ1-1 | TRBV11-2 | CASSFPSGDRAAFF
TRBJ2-2 | TRBV25-1 | CASSGWDREYGELFF
TRBJ2-1 | TRBV19 | CASSIRGRGADNEQFF
TRBJ2-1 | TRBV28 | CASSLLPTGGSYNEQFF
TRBJ1-4 | TRBV5-6 | CASSFMQGGEKLFF